Presented here are 7 T cell receptor beta chains from one specimen sequenced in a study of CD8+ T cells in alopecia areata. Extracted from the samples, RNA was reverse transcribed into cDNA to serve as the sequencing template. Repertoires were generated with immunoSEQ multiplex PCR, while TCRdb's copy carries only in-frame clones and drops some. The data contain some 170,000 clones, around 64% of them singletons. The source material was CD8+ T cells sorted from blood, sampled at week 0. The source is a human donor with alopecia areata.

This clone was found once. V gene TRBV15 combines with J gene TRBJ2-7; 8 nucleotides align to TRBD1. Per the germline V gene, CDR1 is LNHNV and CDR2 is YYDKDF (reference sequence). This CDR3 contains 15 residues. V gave up 0 bases and J gave up 2 bases; unmatched junction bases: 3. CDR3 nucleotides: TGTGCCACCAGCAGAGAGGACAGGGCCCCCTACGAGCAGTACTTC. Encoded protein: CATSREDRAPYEQYF.

This clone was counted a single time. This chain uses TRBV7-2 with TRBJ2-5; weak D call: TRBD1 (5 bases). This CDR3 has 15 amino acids. V lost 6 bases, J lost 1 base, and 15 bases lay in between. Germline V gene lookup returns CDR1 SGHTA and CDR2 FQGNSA. The CDR3 region has the DNA TGTGCCAGCAGTCACAATTCAGGGTTCCAAGAGACCCAGTACTTC. Translation: CASSHNSGFQETQYF.

The CDR3 sequence is CASSDPYPRNIQYF. Here the CDR3 DNA reads TGTGCCAGCAGTGATCCCTACCCCAGAAACATTCAGTACTTC. The chain joins TRBV2 to TRBJ2-4; unclear D gene. The V end lost 3 bases, the J end lost 6 bases, and 12 bases lay between the germline ends. The CDR3 has 14 residues. Germline assignment: CDR1 SNHLY and CDR2 FYNNEI.

This clone was picked up a small number of times. This sample also contains other DNA sequences that code for the same CDR3. V usage is TRBV13 and J usage is TRBJ2-7, with 9 bases that match TRBD1. Germline V gene data show CDR1 as PRHDT and CDR2 as FYEKMQ (reference sequence). The CDR3 is made up of 15 amino acids. After removal of 3 bases from V and 3 bases from J, the junction contained 6 bases not matched to a gene. The CDR3 is CASSFPTGGGYEQYF. DNA of the CDR3: TGTGCCAGCAGCTTCCCGACAGGGGGAGGCTACGAGCAGTACTTC.

This chain connects TRBV7-6 to TRBJ2-7; 7 bases map to TRBD1. Germline trimming cut 4 bases from V and 5 bases from J; bases unmatched to any gene: 5. The V gene's germline CDR1 is SGHVS and CDR2 FNYEAQ. The CDR3 length is 13 residues. In nucleotides, the CDR3 is TGTGCCAGCAGCTCGGGACAGCAGAACGAGCAGTACTTC. It is translated as CASSSGQQNEQYF.

The V call is TRBV29-1, the J call TRBJ2-7; 9 bases map to TRBD1. V lost 4 bases and J lost 6; bases outside the gene matches: 7. The CDR3 sequence is 13 residues long. In germline, CDR1 is SQVTM, CDR2 ANQGSEA. The CDR3 region is CSVGETGGIEQYF. DNA of the CDR3: TGCAGCGTTGGAGAGACAGGGGGTATCGAGCAGTACTTC.

This sequence joins TRBV7-8 and TRBJ2-7; D is tentatively TRBD1 or TRBD2 (5 bases each). The germline gives CDR1 SGHVS, CDR2 FQNEAQ. Deletions cut 0 bases from V and 0 bases from J, with 6 bases between. This CDR3 has 14 amino acids. The CDR3 loop reads CASSLAGTSYEQYF. DNA of the CDR3: TGTGCCAGCAGCTTAGCGGGGACCTCCTACGAGCAGTACTTC. The full variable domain, completed using reference TRBV7-8 and TRBJ2-7, is GAGVSQSPRYKVAKRGQDVALRCDPISGHVSLFWYQQALGQGPEFLTYFQNEAQLDKSGLPSDRFFAERPEGSVSTLKIQRTQQEDSAVYLCASSLAGTSYEQYFGPGTRLTVT.